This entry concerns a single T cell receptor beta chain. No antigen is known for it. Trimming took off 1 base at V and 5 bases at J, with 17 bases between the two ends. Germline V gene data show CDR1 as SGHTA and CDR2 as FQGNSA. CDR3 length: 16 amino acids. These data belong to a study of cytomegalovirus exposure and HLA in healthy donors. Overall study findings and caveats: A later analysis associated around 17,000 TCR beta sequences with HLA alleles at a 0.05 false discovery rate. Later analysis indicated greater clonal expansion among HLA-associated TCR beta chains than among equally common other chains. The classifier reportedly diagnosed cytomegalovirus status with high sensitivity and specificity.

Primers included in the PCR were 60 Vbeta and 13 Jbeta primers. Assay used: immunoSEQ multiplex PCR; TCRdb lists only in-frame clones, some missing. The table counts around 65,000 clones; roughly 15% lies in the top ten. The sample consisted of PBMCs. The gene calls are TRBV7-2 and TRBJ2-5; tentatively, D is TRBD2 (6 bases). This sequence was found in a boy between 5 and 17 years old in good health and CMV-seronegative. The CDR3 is CASSLVGDGGRETQYF. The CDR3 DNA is TGTGCCAGCAGCTTAGTGGGAGACGGGGGTAGGGAGACCCAGTACTTC.